This T cell receptor (beta chain) was profiled in a study of immune evolution from preneoplasia to lung adenocarcinoma. Repertoires were generated with immunoSEQ multiplex PCR, while TCRdb's copy carries only in-frame clones and drops some. The repertoire holds 9,100 or so clones, with around 80% as singletons. The CDR3 contains 14 residues. Per germline, CDR1 SGHAT and CDR2 FQNNGV. The V gene lost 1 base and the J gene lost 7 bases, with 14 bases spanning the gap. This sequence originates from a person aged 55-80 years with lung adenocarcinoma. This sequence joins TRBV11-2 and TRBJ2-7, with D perhaps matching TRBD1 or TRBD2 (6 bases each). The material sequenced was FFPE lung adenocarcinoma in situ tissue. CDR3 protein: CASSLGSGAEEQYF. The CDR3 bases are TGTGCCAGCAGCTTAGGATCGGGGGCCGAGGAGCAGTACTTC.